The 21 T cell receptor beta chains reported below all come from one sample, sequenced in a study of memory CD4+ T cells and cytomegalovirus serostatus. Repertoires were generated with immunoSEQ multiplex PCR, while TCRdb's copy carries only in-frame clones and drops some. The sample includes about 56,000 clones, 82% of them seen just once. Single viable CD3+CD4+CD8-CD45RO+ cells were sorted as the memory CD4+ T cells. The sample consisted of memory CD4+ T cells from blood. The receptors were gathered from an adult in good health and CMV-seronegative.

The CDR3 nucleotides read TGTGCCATCAGACCGGGCCATAATTCACCCCTCCACTTT. Its translation: CAIRPGHNSPLHF. This sequence joins TRBV10-3 and TRBJ1-6; D is unclear. From germline, CDR1 is ENHRY and CDR2 SYGVKD. The CDR3 runs to 13 residues. Trimming removed 6 bases at V and 5 bases at J, with 8 bases between.

This sequence joins TRBV14 and TRBJ1-6, with 11 bases identical to TRBD1. This CDR3 comprises 15 residues. The V and J ends lost 4 bases and 8 bases, in that order; junction bases with no gene match: 4. Germline V gene sequence: CDR1 SGHDN, CDR2 FVKESK. This CDR3 reads CASSLRTGGHSPLHF. The CDR3 DNA reads TGTGCCAGCAGCCTTCGGACAGGGGGCCATTCACCCCTCCACTTT.

The chain is built from TRBV10-1 and TRBJ1-5, with 10 bases matching TRBD1. This CDR3 contains 15 residues. The germline gives CDR1 WNHNN, CDR2 SYGVQD (reference sequence). V was clipped by 2 bases and J by 6 bases; unmatched bases: 4. The CDR3 loop reads CASSETDRGPQPQHF. In DNA, the CDR3 is TGCGCCAGCAGTGAGACCGACAGGGGGCCTCAGCCCCAGCATTTT.

In its sample, this clone was seen a few times. The chain links TRBV6-6 to TRBJ2-3; TRBD1 matches at 8 bases. CDR3 length: 13 amino acids. V dropped 11 bases and J dropped 3; count of bases not matched to a gene: 7. Germline V CDR1 and CDR2: MNHNY, SVGAGI (reference sequence). The CDR3 region is CAGGRQGTDTQYF. CDR3 bases: TGTGCCGGGGGAAGACAGGGGACAGATACGCAGTATTTT.

Turning to this clone: The conserved final phenylalanine or tryptophan is absent from the CDR3, which likely points to a read error. The DNA is left out, because the CDR3 cannot be placed on it with certainty; the CDR3 is given as TCRdb lists it. The V call is TRBV7-2, the J call TRBJ1-2. CDR1 is SGHTA, CDR2 FQGNSA, per germline. From its first to its last residue, the CDR3 has 14 amino acids. The CDR3 protein is CASSLAGGQGILEL.

CDR3 sequence reads: CASRLVLAGGSSFDEQYF. DNA of the CDR3: TGCGCCAGCAGGCTTGTACTAGCGGGGGGGTCTAGCTTCGACGAGCAGTACTTC. This chain uses TRBV5-1 with TRBJ2-7, with TRBD2 identical over 13 bases. Germline assignment: CDR1 SGHRS and CDR2 YFSETQ. This CDR3 contains 18 residues. V shed 5 bases, J shed 5 bases, and the junction held 16 bases outside the gene matches. The full variable domain, completed using reference TRBV5-1 and TRBJ2-7, is KAGVTQTPRYLIKTRGQQVTLSCSPISGHRSVSWYQQTPGQGLQFLFEYFSETQRNKGNFPGRFSGRQFSNSRSEMNVSTLELGDSALYLCASRLVLAGGSSFDEQYFGPGTRLTVT.

J is TRBJ2-3 and V is TRBV10-3, with 10 bases that match TRBD2. The CDR3 has 13 residues. Germline assignment: CDR1 ENHRY and CDR2 SYGVKD. J was trimmed by 1 base and V by 8 bases; bases with no gene match: 0. CDR3 loop: CAIGTSGTDTQYF. Here the CDR3 DNA reads TGTGCCATCGGGACTAGCGGCACAGATACGCAGTATTTT.

This sequence joins TRBV10-3 and TRBJ2-5; 8 nucleotides match TRBD2. The CDR3 spans 14 residues. Germline V lookup: CDR1 ENHRY, CDR2 SYGVKD. With 10 bases clipped from V and 5 bases from J, the junction kept 12 bases outside the gene matches. The CDR3 DNA reads TGTGCCACCACCGGGCGGGGGGACGGGGAGACCCAGTACTTC. Its translation is CATTGRGDGETQYF.

The chain's CDR3 is CASSLAAGGNTDTQYF. The CDR3 nucleotides read TGCGCCAGCAGCTTGGCCGCAGGGGGAAACACAGATACGCAGTATTTT. The chain uses TRBV5-1 and TRBJ2-3, with TRBD1 matching 7 bases. The V and J ends lost 0 bases and 2 bases, in that order; junction bases with no gene match: 6. The germline CDR1 and CDR2 sequences are SGHRS and YFSETQ. This CDR3 contains 16 residues.

V and J are TRBV5-4 and TRBJ2-6, with a tentative D call TRBD1 (5 bases). This CDR3 is built from 15 residues. CDR1 is SGHNT and CDR2 is YYREEE in the germline V gene (reference sequence). The V and J ends lost 2 bases and 0 bases respectively, with 6 bases between them. Written as DNA, the CDR3 is TGTGCCAGCAGCTTAGGGGCCTCTGGGGCCAACGTCCTGACTTTC. Translation: CASSLGASGANVLTF.

This chain uses TRBV28 with TRBJ1-3; D remains ambiguous. V lost 2 bases, J lost 4 bases, and 9 bases lay in between. CDR1 and CDR2 (germline): MDHEN, SYDVKM. The CDR3 is 14 amino acids. CDR3 DNA sequence: TGTGCCAGCAGTTTACTACAGTCGGGAAACACCATATATTTT. Protein: CASSLLQSGNTIYF.

As concerns this clone: One end of the junction varies from germline; a read error may be responsible. This chain uses TRBV19 with TRBJ2-1; a possible D gene is TRBD2 (6 bases). The germline CDR1 and CDR2 sequences are LNHDA and SQIVND (reference sequence). This CDR3 is built from 13 residues. The CDR3: CASRRDSSNEQFF. The DNA for the CDR3 is TGTGCCAGTCGGAGGGACTCCTCCAATGAGCAGTTCTTC.

This clone was counted a few times. J is TRBJ1-4 and V is TRBV2; D gene unclear. Trimming cost V 6 bases and J 11 bases, with 16 bases left between them. Germline V gene sequence: CDR1 SNHLY, CDR2 FYNNEI. This CDR3 is 13 amino acids long. CDR3: CASRPDTTLKLFF. CDR3 in DNA: TGTGCCAGCAGGCCTGACACGACGCTTAAACTGTTTTTT.

The chain joins TRBV5-1 to TRBJ1-2; the match to TRBD1 covers 9 bases. Germline trimming cut 4 bases from V and 5 bases from J; bases unmatched to any gene: 9. The CDR3 runs to 15 residues. CDR1 and CDR2 (germline): SGHRS, YFSETQ. The CDR3 region has the DNA TGCGCCAGCAGCGTCGGGACAGGGTGGGAGTATGGCTACACCTTC. Translation gives CASSVGTGWEYGYTF.

This chain links TRBV28 with TRBJ2-6; D not resolved. This CDR3 region has 14 residues. Germline-derived CDR1 and CDR2 are MDHEN and SYDVKM. Trimming removed 3 bases from V and 0 bases from J, with 3 bases in between. In nucleotides, the CDR3 is TGTGCCAGCAGTTTCGCCTCTGGGGCCAACGTCCTGACTTTC. This sequence encodes CASSFASGANVLTF.

The chain couples TRBV28 to TRBJ1-2, with D uncertain. The CDR3 runs to 17 residues. V dropped 7 bases and J dropped 2 bases, with 23 bases sitting between them. Germline-derived CDR1 and CDR2 are MDHEN and SYDVKM. In DNA form, the CDR3 reads TGTGCCAGCACCCTAAACCCCCGTTATCGCGGAAACTATGGCTACACCTTC. Protein: CASTLNPRYRGNYGYTF.

The chain has TRBV7-2 and TRBJ2-2, with 11 bases that match TRBD2. The CDR3 has 15 residues. The ends lost 5 bases at V and 7 bases at J; junction bases unmatched: 6. Germline V CDR1 and CDR2: SGHTA, FQGNSA. CDR3 in amino acids: CASSRGGLAGGELFF. CDR3 DNA: TGTGCCAGCAGCAGAGGAGGACTAGCGGGCGGGGAGCTGTTTTTT.

Comment on this clone: One end of the junction is discordant with germline, which a read error may explain. The chain is built from TRBV7-7 and TRBJ2-1, with no clear D. The germline CDR1 and CDR2 sequences are SSHAT and FNYEAQ (reference sequence). This CDR3 has 15 residues. This CDR3 reads CASSPAKAPYNEQFF. CDR3 nucleotides: TGTGCTAGCAGCCCCGCTAAAGCCCCCTACAATGAGCAGTTCTTC.

CDR3: CASSLGGPQHF. In DNA, the CDR3 is TGTGCCAGCAGCTTAGGAGGGCCCCAGCATTTT. This chain connects TRBV7-8 to TRBJ1-5; D is unclear. The germline V gene encodes CDR1 SGHVS and CDR2 FQNEAQ. V lost 1 base and J lost 9, with 4 bases in between. This CDR3 contains 11 residues.

In its sample, this clone was seen a few times. Germline and junction disagree at one end, which may indicate a read error. The rearrangement links TRBV4-3 to TRBJ2-7; no reliable D call. Germline V gene data show CDR1 as LGHNA and CDR2 as YSLEER. This CDR3 has 10 amino acids. In DNA form, the CDR3 reads TGCGCCAGCAGCCAAGATCGGGTAAGCTTC. It specifies CASSQDRVSF.

This chain connects TRBV4-3 to TRBJ1-6; D unresolved. The CDR3 loop spans 16 amino acids. Trimming cost V 1 base and J 5 bases, with 12 bases left between them. Germline V gene lookup returns CDR1 LGHNA and CDR2 YSLEER. CDR3 sequence: CASSQGVAVDNSPLHF. DNA for the CDR3: TGCGCCAGCAGCCAAGGGGTGGCGGTAGATAATTCACCCCTCCACTTT.